Shown below are 21 T cell receptor beta chains from a single sample sequenced in a study of somatic mutations in cytotoxic T cells in rheumatoid arthritis (TCRdb year 2017). Libraries came from the immunoSEQ multiplex PCR assay. This is the immuneACCESS table as TCRdb keeps it, with only in-frame sequences that have V and J called. A part of the clones is gone; compared with another copy, unresolved V genes explain less than half, and the rest is unexplained. This sample lists 9,000 to 13,000 clones; 65% to 80% were detected once. The ten largest clones represent roughly a third of the sample. What was sequenced was CD8+ T cells sorted from blood. Receptors were obtained from an adult with rheumatoid arthritis.

This clone has more than one count but fewer than ten. The gene calls are TRBV2 and TRBJ2-7; possibly TRBD1 for D (5 bases). The V end lost 6 bases, the J end lost 1 base, and 10 bases lay between the germline ends. CDR3 length: 13 residues. In germline, CDR1 is SNHLY, CDR2 FYNNEI. CDR3 DNA: TGTGCCAGCAGATGGACACTATCCTACGAGCAGTACTTC. Translation gives CASRWTLSYEQYF.

The V and J genes are TRBV19 and TRBJ2-3; TRBD2 agrees at 10 bases. The V and J ends lost 7 bases and 4 bases, in that order; junction bases with no gene match: 8. Germline V gene sequence: CDR1 LNHDA, CDR2 SQIVND (reference sequence). CDR3 length: 15 residues. The CDR3 sequence is CASTELAGRADTQYF. In DNA form, the CDR3 reads TGTGCCAGTACCGAACTAGCGGGAAGGGCAGATACGCAGTATTTT.

J is TRBJ2-7 and V is TRBV5-1; a possible D gene is TRBD2 (5 bases). Per the germline V gene, CDR1 is SGHRS and CDR2 is YFSETQ. The V end was cut by 6 bases, the J end by 3 bases, with 22 bases between. CDR3 length: 16 residues. The CDR3 reads CASTQARRAGVYEQYF. CDR3 bases: TGCGCCAGCACCCAGGCTCGGCGGGCCGGAGTCTACGAGCAGTACTTC.

This clone was detected only a few times. The genes are TRBV27 and TRBJ1-2; 9 bases fit TRBD1. V trimming: 5 bases; J trimming: 8 bases; junction bases outside the gene matches: 6. The CDR3 spans 13 residues. Germline CDR1 is MNHEY and CDR2 is SMNVEV (reference sequence). The CDR3 reads CASSAGTGFGYTF. As DNA, the CDR3 is TGTGCCAGCAGTGCCGGGACAGGGTTCGGCTACACCTTC.

This clone was recorded only once. The J gene is TRBJ2-7, the V gene TRBV6-5, with unresolved D. This CDR3 region has 12 residues. Between the trimmed V and J ends, which lost 2 bases and 5 bases, there was a span of 7 bases. CDR1 and CDR2 (germline): MNHEY, SVGAGI. The CDR3, as DNA: TGTGCCAGCAGTTACGGGCGGAACGAGCAGTACTTC. Its translation is CASSYGRNEQYF.

The chain recombines TRBV9 with TRBJ2-3; D remains ambiguous. Germline CDR1 SGDLS, CDR2 YYNGEE. The CDR3 loop spans 16 amino acids. V shed 2 bases and J shed 2 bases, with 15 bases lying between them. Written as DNA, the CDR3 is TGTGCCAGCAGCGTCGGTCAGCGCCTCCACACAGATACGCAGTATTTT. It yields the protein CASSVGQRLHTDTQYF.

V gene TRBV13 combines with J gene TRBJ2-2; D is ambiguous. The CDR3 contains 12 residues. Germline assignment: CDR1 PRHDT and CDR2 FYEKMQ (reference sequence). Trimming removed 7 bases from V and 5 bases from J, with 8 bases in between. In DNA form, the CDR3 reads TGTGCCAGCACCCTTTCTACCGGGGAGCTGTTTTTT. Translating gives CASTLSTGELFF.

A note on this clone: One junction end does not reproduce the germline sequence, and a read error may be involved. The J gene is TRBJ2-7, the V gene TRBV4-1; D possibly corresponds to TRBD1 (6 bases). Per germline, CDR1 MGHRA and CDR2 YSYEKL. This CDR3 comprises 15 residues. CDR3 residues: CASSKEGVPSYEQYF. In DNA form, the CDR3 reads TGCGCCAGCAGCAAAGAGGGGGTTCCCTCCTACGAGCAGTACTTC.

A remark on this clone: This sequence is one base from a far larger clone and is likely a read error. CDR3 DNA sequence: TGTGCCAGTAGTATTGGGCGTAACTCTAGAAACACCATATATTTT. The encoded protein is CASSIGRNSRNTIYF. The V and J genes are TRBV19 and TRBJ1-3; no clear D gene. The CDR3 is 15 amino acids. Germline lookup yields CDR1 LNHDA and CDR2 SQIVND (reference sequence).

V usage is TRBV7-6 and J usage is TRBJ2-4; TRBD2 might be the D (6 bases). Germline assignment: CDR1 SGHVS and CDR2 FNYEAQ. The V gene lost 1 base and the J gene lost 10 bases, with 23 bases spanning the gap. This CDR3 spans 17 amino acids. The CDR3 loop reads CASSLEGWSGGEVIQYF. The CDR3 DNA follows: TGTGCCAGCAGCTTAGAGGGGTGGTCGGGCGGGGAGGTGATTCAGTACTTC. The full variable domain, its missing parts supplied by reference TRBV7-6 and TRBJ2-4, is GAGVSQSPRYKVTKRGQDVALRCDPISGHVSLYWYRQALGQGPEFLTYFNYEAQQDKSGLPNDRFSAERPEGSISTLTIQRTEQRDSAMYRCASSLEGWSGGEVIQYFGAGTRLSVL.

V usage is TRBV6-6 and J usage is TRBJ1-2; D might be TRBD1 (6 bases). CDR1 is MNHNY and CDR2 is SVGAGI in the germline V gene (reference sequence). Trimming stripped 6 bases from V and 2 bases from J, with 13 bases between. The CDR3 consists of 14 residues. This CDR3 is CASSPDSWNYGYTF. CDR3 nucleotide sequence: TGTGCCAGCAGCCCGGACAGCTGGAACTATGGCTACACCTTC.

This chain links TRBV4-3 with TRBJ2-1, with a possible D match to TRBD2 (5 bases). Trimming left V 1 base short and J 2 bases short, with 12 bases between. The CDR3 covers 16 residues. The V gene's germline CDR1 is LGHNA and CDR2 YSLEER. In DNA form, the CDR3 reads TGCGCCAGCAGCCAAGCGCAGTTCGGGGCCTACAATGAGCAGTTCTTC. Translated: CASSQAQFGAYNEQFF.

This chain links TRBV19 with TRBJ1-6; 8 bases map to TRBD1. Germline V gives CDR1 LNHDA, CDR2 SQIVND (reference sequence). Trimming took 3 bases from V and 11 from J; bases not matched to a gene: 6. The CDR3 runs 14 residues. This CDR3 is CASSIGTGGPPLHF. Written as DNA, the CDR3 is TGTGCCAGTAGTATCGGGACAGGCGGTCCACCCCTCCACTTT.

V and J are TRBV28 and TRBJ2-7, with 7 bases matching TRBD1. CDR1 and CDR2 from the germline V gene are MDHEN and SYDVKM. The ends lost 5 bases at V and 7 bases at J; junction bases unmatched: 11. The CDR3 covers 14 residues. CDR3 sequence reads: CASSPPTGKREQYF. CDR3 sequence (DNA): TGTGCCAGCAGTCCCCCGACAGGGAAGAGGGAGCAGTACTTC. The full variable domain, completed using reference TRBV28 and TRBJ2-7, is DVKVTQSSRYLVKRTGEKVFLECVQDMDHENMFWYRQDPGLGLRLIYFSYDVKMKEKGDIPEGYSVSREKKERFSLILESASTNQTSMYLCASSPPTGKREQYFGPGTRLTVT.

The rearrangement joins TRBV7-9 to TRBJ2-5; 7 bases are a match to TRBD2. Germline CDR1 reads SEHNR; CDR2 reads FQNEAQ (reference sequence). Trimming took 3 bases from V and 0 from J; bases not matched to a gene: 4. This CDR3 has 15 residues. The DNA for the CDR3 is TGTGCCAGCAGCTTCTTCGGGGGGAACCAAGAGACCCAGTACTTC. It codes for CASSFFGGNQETQYF.

V gene TRBV10-2 combines with J gene TRBJ1-5; D gene ambiguous. Trimming left V 4 bases short and J 3 bases short, with 7 bases between. The CDR3 has 13 amino acids. Germline V CDR1 and CDR2: WSHSY, SAAADI. CDR3 sequence reads: CASSGQPNQPQHF. In DNA form, the CDR3 reads TGCGCCAGCAGTGGCCAGCCCAATCAGCCCCAGCATTTT.

The V gene is TRBV7-8, the J gene TRBJ1-1; D unclear. V gave up 8 bases and J gave up 0 bases, with 7 bases separating them. CDR3 length: 12 residues. Germline values: CDR1 SGHVS, CDR2 FQNEAQ. The CDR3 reads CASSGMNTEAFF. In DNA, the CDR3 is TGTGCCAGCTCGGGGATGAACACTGAAGCTTTCTTT.

This chain links TRBV21-1 with TRBJ1-4. TRBV21-1 is annotated as a pseudogene. This CDR3 region has 17 residues. Here the CDR3 DNA reads TGTGCCAGCAGTTATCTGGTAGCTACAGTGCATAATGAAAAACTGTTTTTT. This codes for CASSYLVATVHNEKLFF.

The chain employs TRBV13 and TRBJ2-1; TRBD2 matches at 8 bases. Trimming took 2 bases from V and 9 from J; bases not matched to a gene: 6. The CDR3 is made up of 14 amino acids. Per the germline V gene, CDR1 is PRHDT and CDR2 is FYEKMQ (reference sequence). DNA of the CDR3: TGTGCCAGCAGCTTAAGAGCGGGAGTGATTGAGCAGTTCTTC. This sequence encodes CASSLRAGVIEQFF.

This chain links TRBV5-4 with TRBJ2-1, with D perhaps matching TRBD1 or TRBD2 (5 bases each). V was shortened by 2 bases and J by 7 bases, with 10 bases between the two germline ends. Germline loops: CDR1 SGHNT, CDR2 YYREEE (reference sequence). CDR3 length equals 13 residues. The CDR3 sequence is CASSFRGGNEQFF. CDR3 nucleotides: TGTGCCAGCAGCTTCCGGGGCGGAAATGAGCAGTTCTTC.

The rearrangement links TRBV5-1 to TRBJ2-1, with D perhaps matching TRBD2 (6 bases). V was clipped by 0 bases and J by 10 bases, with 8 bases between them. The germline V gene has CDR1 SGHRS and CDR2 YFSETQ. CDR3 length: 12 amino acids. CDR3 DNA sequence: TGCGCCAGCAGCTTGGCCGGAGGGGAGCAGTTCTTC. Amino acids: CASSLAGGEQFF.